Below, 24 T cell receptor beta chains from the same sample are listed, as sequenced in a study of response to subunit inactivated influenza vaccine. TCRdb called the RT-PCR reads again in MiXCR, with one record for every CDR3 protein. The table shows 500,000 to 600,000 distinct CDR3 sequences, with 13% to 15% occurring only once. Sample: PBMCs from blood, taken 12 days after vaccination. These receptors came from a man aged 50 to 60 who received an inactivated influenza vaccine.

This chain joins TRBV4-1 and TRBJ1-6; 9 nucleotides align to TRBD1. Unmatched junction bases numbered 7, after V lost 4 bases and J lost 0 bases. Germline V gives CDR1 MGHRA, CDR2 YSYEKL. The CDR3 is 18 amino acids. CDR3 in DNA: TGCGCCAGCAGCCGCGGGACAGGGAGGGACTCCTATAATTCACCCCTCCACTTT. This codes for CASSRGTGRDSYNSPLHF.

A few counts support this clonotype. The chain carries TRBV4-3 and TRBJ2-1; D ambiguous. V was cut by 2 bases and J by 2 bases, with 13 bases left in between. This CDR3 spans 16 amino acids. Germline CDR1 is LGHNA and CDR2 is YSLEER. The CDR3 DNA is TGCGCCAGCAGCCAAAACTCGCGCGGTACCTACAATGAGCAGTTCTTC. Translating gives CASSQNSRGTYNEQFF.

The chain uses TRBV18 and TRBJ1-3; possible D gene TRBD1, 5 bases. The CDR3 covers 18 residues. Between the trimmed V and J ends, which lost 2 bases and 0 bases, there was a span of 17 bases. From germline, CDR1 is KGHSH and CDR2 LQKENI. The DNA for the CDR3 is TGTGCCAGCTCACCAAGGGCCGGAGGGGTCGACTCTGGAAACACCATATATTTT. Its protein is CASSPRAGGVDSGNTIYF.

This clonotype was recorded a few times. The rearrangement links TRBV23-1 to TRBJ2-3; 7 nucleotides match TRBD2. Being an ORF, TRBV23-1 has a function that is uncertain. This CDR3 is 15 amino acids long. J lost 2 bases, V lost 3 bases, and 5 bases had no gene match. The CDR3: CASSQRESPTDTQYF. The CDR3, as DNA: TGCGCCAGCAGTCAGCGGGAGAGCCCCACAGATACGCAGTATTTT.

The table lists this clonotype with a few counts. The chain combines TRBV29-1 with TRBJ2-1; TRBD2 might be the D (6 bases). Germline lookup yields CDR1 SQVTM and CDR2 ANQGSEA. This CDR3 region has 12 residues. V gave up 4 bases and J gave up 7 bases, with 11 bases separating them. CDR3 loop: CSVGGTLNEQFF. The CDR3, as DNA: TGCAGCGTTGGGGGGACTCTTAATGAGCAGTTCTTC.

This clonotype came up a few times. CDR3 sequence reads: CASSWGQQETQYF. The CDR3 DNA is TGTGCCAGCAGTTGGGGGCAGCAAGAGACCCAGTACTTC. V is TRBV6-5 and J is TRBJ2-5; maybe TRBD1 (6 bases). The CDR3 length is 13 residues. Trimming cost V 4 bases and J 2 bases, with 8 bases left between them. Per the germline V gene, CDR1 is MNHEY and CDR2 is SVGAGI.

The table lists this clonotype with a few counts. The junction shows a germline mismatch at one end, possibly a read error. V gene TRBV10-3 combines with J gene TRBJ2-3; TRBD1 aligns across 11 bases. This CDR3 region has 15 residues. Germline V CDR1 and CDR2: ENHRY, SYGVKD. The CDR3 DNA is TGTGCCCTCAGGACAGGGGGCTCTCTCACAGATACGCAGTATTTT. Amino acids: CALRTGGSLTDTQYF.

This clonotype was seen a few times. This chain links TRBV7-2 with TRBJ2-3, with TRBD1 as a possible D gene (6 bases). Trimming took off 3 bases at V and 7 bases at J, with 8 bases between the two ends. CDR1 and CDR2 from the germline V gene are SGHTA and FQGNSA. The CDR3 sequence is 12 residues long. CDR3 in DNA: TGTGCCAGCAGCTTGCAGGGGAATACGCAGTATTTT. This encodes CASSLQGNTQYF. Drawing the rest from reference TRBV7-2 and TRBJ2-3, the complete variable domain is GAGVSQSPSNKVTEKGKDVELRCDPISGHTALYWYRQSLGQGLEFLIYFQGNSAPDKSGLPSDRFSAERTGGSVSTLTIQRTQQEDSAVYLCASSLQGNTQYFGPGTRLTVL.

This clonotype was recorded a few times. V usage is TRBV11-2 and J usage is TRBJ2-5, with TRBD1 matching 7 bases. The V gene's germline CDR1 is SGHAT and CDR2 FQNNGV. J was trimmed by 1 base and V by 4 bases; bases with no gene match: 12. The CDR3 is made up of 17 amino acids. CDR3 DNA sequence: TGTGCCAGCAGCTCCAAGACAGGACAGGTCCGCCAAGAGACCCAGTACTTC. Its translation is CASSSKTGQVRQETQYF.

J is TRBJ2-3 and V is TRBV6-2 or TRBV6-3, with D maybe TRBD2 (5 bases). V was trimmed by 7 bases and J by 5 bases, leaving 19 bases between them. Germline V gene sequence: CDR1 MNHEY, CDR2 SVGEGT. There are 15 residues in the CDR3. CDR3 in amino acids: CASNRRSGWGDTQYF. CDR3 coding DNA: TGTGCCAGCAACCGGAGGAGTGGGTGGGGAGATACGCAGTATTTT.

This clonotype was counted only a few times. The chain uses TRBV20-1 and TRBJ2-7, with 10 bases fitting TRBD1. There are 13 residues in the CDR3. The germline CDR1 and CDR2 sequences are DFQATT and SNEGSKA (reference sequence). The J segment lost 6 bases and the V segment lost 6 bases, leaving 8 bases of the junction unmatched. In nucleotides, the CDR3 is TGCAGTGCCGGGGACAGGGGTTTGGTCGAGCAGTACTTC. Amino acid sequence: CSAGDRGLVEQYF.

In its sample, this clonotype was seen a few times. The rearrangement links TRBV7-8 to TRBJ2-7; D perhaps matches TRBD1 (6 bases). Germline V gene data show CDR1 as SGHVS and CDR2 as FQNEAQ. Trimming took 1 base from V and 3 from J, leaving 10 bases between them. The CDR3 is 14 amino acids. CDR3 amino acids: CASSLDVQGYEQYF. CDR3 nucleotides: TGTGCCAGCAGCTTAGATGTACAGGGCTACGAGCAGTACTTC.

With regard to this clonotype: Being one base from a much bigger clone, this may be a read error. The gene calls are TRBV12-3 or TRBV12-4 and TRBJ2-7, with D maybe TRBD2 (5 bases). The CDR3 loop spans 13 amino acids. Trimming pared 3 bases from V and 4 bases from J, leaving 10 bases between. The DNA of the CDR3 is TGTGCCAGCAGTTTGGGAGAGGGTTACGAGCAGTACTTC. Translation gives CASSLGEGYEQYF.

This clonotype was detected a few times. The rearrangement joins TRBV7-8 to TRBJ1-2; D perhaps matches TRBD1 (5 bases). Trimming took off 5 bases at V and 7 bases at J, with 20 bases between the two ends. This CDR3 spans 15 amino acids. Germline CDR1 reads SGHVS; CDR2 reads FQNEAQ. Written as DNA, the CDR3 is TGTGCCAGCAGCACAACGGGACGGCCCGTGGTTGGCTACACCTTC. Residues: CASSTTGRPVVGYTF.

This clonotype showed up just a few times. The CDR3 nucleotides are TGCGCCAGCAGCTTGGATCCCTTCGATATGGAGAACTATGGCTACACCTTC. Translating it yields CASSLDPFDMENYGYTF. The rearrangement joins TRBV5-1 to TRBJ1-2, with no clear D. The CDR3 is 17 residues long. V was trimmed by 0 bases and J by 2 bases, leaving 17 bases between them. Looked up from germline, CDR1 is SGHRS and CDR2 is YFSETQ.

This clonotype has a handful of counts. This sequence joins TRBV6-1 and TRBJ1-3; no definite D call. From germline, CDR1 is MNHNS and CDR2 SASEGT. CDR3 length: 17 residues. V lost 2 bases and J 2 bases, leaving 16 bases between the germline ends. The CDR3 loop reads CASSEPRTGSTGNTIYF. Here the CDR3 DNA reads TGTGCCAGCAGTGAACCCCGGACGGGGTCTACTGGAAACACCATATATTTT.

This clonotype was found a few times. This sequence joins TRBV11-2 and TRBJ1-1; no reliable D call. Germline V gives CDR1 SGHAT, CDR2 FQNNGV. CDR3 size: 14 residues. Trimming took 5 bases from V and 1 from J, leaving 11 bases between them. The CDR3 DNA is TGTGCCAGCAGCATGGGCCATTGGAACACTGAAGCTTTCTTT. Translated, it gives CASSMGHWNTEAFF.

The genes are TRBV5-5 and TRBJ1-5, with D possibly being TRBD1 (5 bases). Trimming took off 5 bases at V and 7 bases at J, with 13 bases between the two ends. CDR3 size: 13 residues. Per the germline V gene, CDR1 is SGHKS and CDR2 is YYEKEE (reference sequence). Here the CDR3 reads CASSRDLGQPQHF. The CDR3 DNA sequence: TGTGCCAGCAGTCGGGACCTCGGGCAGCCCCAGCATTTT.

This clonotype was observed many times. The chain employs TRBV5-1 and TRBJ2-7; 7 bases map to TRBD1. CDR1 SGHRS and CDR2 YFSETQ come from the germline V gene. Unmatched junction bases numbered 2, after V lost 0 bases and J lost 2 bases. The CDR3 consists of 14 residues. The CDR3 region is CASSLAGQPYEQYF. The CDR3, as DNA: TGCGCCAGCAGCTTGGCGGGACAGCCCTACGAGCAGTACTTC.

This clonotype has only a few counts. CDR3 sequence: CASSPPLSGGGEQFF. As DNA, the CDR3 is TGTGCCAGCTCACCGCCTCTTAGCGGGGGCGGGGAGCAGTTCTTC. J is TRBJ2-1 and V is TRBV18; 9 bases are a match to TRBD2. Germline V gene sequence: CDR1 KGHSH, CDR2 LQKENI. CDR3 length: 15 amino acids. V was clipped by 3 bases and J by 10 bases; unmatched bases: 10. The variable domain in full, completed from reference TRBV18 and TRBJ2-1, reads NAGVMQNPRHLVRRRGQEARLRCSPMKGHSHVYWYRQLPEEGLKFMVYLQKENIIDESGMPKERFSAEFPKEGPSILRIQQVVRGDSAAYFCASSPPLSGGGEQFFGPGTRLTVL.

The CDR3 protein is CASSQNGGMDSYEQYF. CDR3 bases: TGCGCCAGCAGTCAGAACGGTGGAATGGACTCCTACGAGCAGTACTTC. The V call is TRBV23-1, the J call TRBJ2-7; D is unclear. TRBV23-1 is annotated as an ORF whose role is uncertain. V shed 3 bases and J shed 0 bases, with 15 bases lying between them. The length of the CDR3 is 16 residues.

This clonotype was picked up a small number of times. The chain combines TRBV20-1 with TRBJ1-5, with a weak D call TRBD1 (5 bases). Germline V gene data show CDR1 as DFQATT and CDR2 as SNEGSKA (reference sequence). The CDR3 totals 13 residues. The V and J ends lost 3 bases and 1 base respectively, with 7 bases between them. CDR3: CSARRDSNQPQHF. The CDR3, as DNA: TGCAGTGCTAGGAGGGACAGCAATCAGCCCCAGCATTTT.

As regards this clonotype: Relative to the germline gene, one junction end is altered; a read error may explain this. The chain couples TRBV7-7 to TRBJ2-1; the D gene could be TRBD1 or TRBD2 (7 bases each). The length of the CDR3 is 16 residues. Germline V CDR1 and CDR2: SSHAT, FNYEAQ (reference sequence). DNA of the CDR3: TGTGCTAGCAGCTTGACTAGCAGGGGGGCCTACAATGAGCAGTTCTTC. It translates to CASSLTSRGAYNEQFF.

This clonotype was seen only a few times. CDR3 sequence reads: CSADPGLAGTGELFF. In DNA form, the CDR3 reads TGCAGTGCGGATCCGGGACTAGCAGGCACCGGGGAGCTGTTTTTT. This chain joins TRBV20-1 and TRBJ2-2, with TRBD2 matching 9 bases. This CDR3 is built from 15 residues. J was trimmed by 4 bases and V by 6 bases; bases with no gene match: 9. Germline CDR1 and CDR2: DFQATT and SNEGSKA (reference sequence).